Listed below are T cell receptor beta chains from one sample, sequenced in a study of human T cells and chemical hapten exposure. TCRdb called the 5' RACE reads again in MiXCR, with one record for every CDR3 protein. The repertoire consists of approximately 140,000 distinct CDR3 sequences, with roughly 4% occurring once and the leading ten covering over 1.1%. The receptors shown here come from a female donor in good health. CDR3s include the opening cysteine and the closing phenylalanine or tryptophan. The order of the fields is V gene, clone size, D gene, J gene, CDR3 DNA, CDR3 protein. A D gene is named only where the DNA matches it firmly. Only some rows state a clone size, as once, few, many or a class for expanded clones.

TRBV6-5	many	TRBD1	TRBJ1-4	TGTGCCAGCTGCCAGGGGGCCCAGGGAGAAAAACTGTTTTTT	CASCQGAQGEKLFF
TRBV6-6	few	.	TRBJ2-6	TGTGCCAGCACGAACAGGGGGGGCCGGCTTGCCTCTGGGGCCAACGTCCTGACTTTC	CASTNRGGRLASGANVLTF
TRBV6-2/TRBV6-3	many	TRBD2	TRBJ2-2	TGTGCCAGCAGTCTCGGGACTAGCGCCGGGGAGCTGTTTTTT	CASSLGTSAGELFF
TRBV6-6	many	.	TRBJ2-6	TGTGCCAGCAGCTCAGGTCCCCGCCGGGCTGGGGCCAACGTCCTGACTTTC	CASSSGPRRAGANVLTF
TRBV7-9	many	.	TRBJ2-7	TGTGCCAGCGGACAGGGACTAGCCAGCTCCTACGAGCAGTACTTC	CASGQGLASSYEQYF
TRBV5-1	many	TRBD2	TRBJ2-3	TGCGCCAGCAGCTTTCTTCTAGCGGACACAGATACGCAGTATTTT	CASSFLLADTDTQYF
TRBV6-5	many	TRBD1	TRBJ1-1	TGTGCCAGCAGCCTTACTACGACAGGGATGAACACTGAAGCTTTCTTT	CASSLTTTGMNTEAFF
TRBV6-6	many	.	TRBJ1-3	TGTGCCAGCAGTTACTCTCTTGGAAGCACCATATATTTT	CASSYSLGSTIYF
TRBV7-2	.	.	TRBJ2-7	TGTGCCAGCAGCCTTGCCCGGGGGGCGCCGTACTTC	CASSLARGAPYF
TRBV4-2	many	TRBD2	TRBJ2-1	TGTGCCAGCAGCCCTGCCAGCGGGGGGACATACAATGAGCAGTTCTTC	CASSPASGGTYNEQFF
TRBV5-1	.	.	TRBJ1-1	TGCGCCAGCAGCTCGGACGGAGAAGCTTTCTTT	CASSSDGEAFF
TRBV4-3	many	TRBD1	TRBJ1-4	TGCGCCAGCAGCCAATCGGCAGGCAGGGGGAATGAAAAACTGTTTTTT	CASSQSAGRGNEKLFF
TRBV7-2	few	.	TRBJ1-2	TGTGCCAGCAGCTTTGCCGGGGTTAACTATGGCTACACCTTC	CASSFAGVNYGYTF
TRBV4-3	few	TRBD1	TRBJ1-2	TGCGCCAGCAGCCGCTCCATCGGACAGGGGGCCTATGGCTACACCTTC	CASSRSIGQGAYGYTF
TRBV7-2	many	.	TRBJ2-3	TGTGCCAGCAGCTCAAACATCCAACTTAGGGATACGCAGTATTTT	CASSSNIQLRDTQYF
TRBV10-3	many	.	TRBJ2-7	TGTGCCATCAGTGAGTCGACGGATAGGGTGACCCGCGAGCAGTACTTC	CAISESTDRVTREQYF
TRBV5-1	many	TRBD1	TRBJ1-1	TGCGCCAGCAGCTGGGACAGACTGAACACTGAAGCTTTCTTT	CASSWDRLNTEAFF
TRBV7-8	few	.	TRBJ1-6	TGTGCCAGCAGCGAGATGGGTAATTCACCCCTCCACTTT	CASSEMGNSPLHF
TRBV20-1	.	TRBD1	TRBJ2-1	TGCAGTGCTGCAGGGGGCGCCGGCAATGAGCAGTTCTTC	CSAAGGAGNEQFF
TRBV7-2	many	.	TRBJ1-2	TGTGCCAGCAGCTTATTGGGCTACAGCTATGGCTACACCTTC	CASSLLGYSYGYTF
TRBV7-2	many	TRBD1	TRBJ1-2	TGTGCCAGCAGCTTATTCGGTTTTAGACAGGGGGATGGCTACACCTTC	CASSLFGFRQGDGYTF
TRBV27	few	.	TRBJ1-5	TGTGCCAGCAGCCCCACGATGGGGCAGCCCCAGCATTTT	CASSPTMGQPQHF
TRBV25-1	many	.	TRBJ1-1	TGTGCCAGCAGTGAAACTGGACGGGTTAACACTGAAGCTTTCTTT	CASSETGRVNTEAFF
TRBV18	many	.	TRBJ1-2	TGTGCCAGCTCACCAATGAGGGAGTCTAACTATGGCTACACCTTC	CASSPMRESNYGYTF
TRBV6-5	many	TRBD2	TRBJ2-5	TGTGCCAGCAGTCTGTCTGGGACTAGCGGGAACGGGTACCAAGAGACCCAGTACTTC	CASSLSGTSGNGYQETQYF
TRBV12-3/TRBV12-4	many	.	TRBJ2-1	TGTGCCAGCAGTTTAAGTGGGGGGGCGTATAATGAGCAGTTCTTC	CASSLSGGAYNEQFF
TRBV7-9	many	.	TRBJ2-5	TGTGCCAGCAGCTTAGCGAGTCGGTTCCAAGAGACCCAGTACTTC	CASSLASRFQETQYF
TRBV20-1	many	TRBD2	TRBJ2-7	TGCAGTGCTAGACCCCGGGGGGGCGAGCAGTACTTC	CSARPRGGEQYF
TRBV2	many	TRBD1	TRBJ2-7	TGTGCCAGCAGTGAGCGAGGGACAGGGATCATCTACGAGCAGTACTTC	CASSERGTGIIYEQYF
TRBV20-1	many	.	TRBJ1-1	TGCAGTGCTGTCGACCTGCCTATGAACACTGAAGCTTTCTTT	CSAVDLPMNTEAFF
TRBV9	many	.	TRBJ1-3	TGTGCCAGCAGCGTAGAGACAGAGTTTGGTGGAAACACCATATATTTT	CASSVETEFGGNTIYF
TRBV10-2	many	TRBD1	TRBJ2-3	TGCGCCAGCAGTGAGTCGAAGGGACAGGGGGGCACAGATACGCAGTATTTT	CASSESKGQGGTDTQYF
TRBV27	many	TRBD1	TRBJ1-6	TGTGCCAGCAGTCCCAGACAGGGGTCCCCCTATAATTCACCCCTCCACTTT	CASSPRQGSPYNSPLHF
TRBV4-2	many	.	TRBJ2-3	TGTGCCAGCAGCCAAGACGCAAGCGGAAGCACAGATACGCAGTATTTT	CASSQDASGSTDTQYF
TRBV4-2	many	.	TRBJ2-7	TGTGCCAGCAGCCCGGAACAGGGCGCCGACTACGAGCAGTACTTC	CASSPEQGADYEQYF
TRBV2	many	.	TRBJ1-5	TGTGCCAGCAGTGAAACTTCGGGAATTCAGCCCCAGCATTTT	CASSETSGIQPQHF
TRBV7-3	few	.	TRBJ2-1	TGTGCCAGCAGCCACAACCCCCCCGGACGAGAGGGTGAGCAGTTCTTC	CASSHNPPGREGEQFF
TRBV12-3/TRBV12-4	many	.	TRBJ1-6	TGTGCCAGCACTCCTAGAGGGGGGAGCAATTCACCCCTCCACTTT	CASTPRGGSNSPLHF
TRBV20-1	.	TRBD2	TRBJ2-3	TGCAGTGCTAGAGGACGACTAGCCCCCACAGATACGCAGTATTTT	CSARGRLAPTDTQYF
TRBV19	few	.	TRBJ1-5	TGTGCCAGTAGTATATTCGAGAGCAATCAGCCCCAGCATTTT	CASSIFESNQPQHF
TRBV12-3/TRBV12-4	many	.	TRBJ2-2	TGTGCCAGCAGTTTTGGGTTGGATACCGGGGAGCTGTTTTTT	CASSFGLDTGELFF
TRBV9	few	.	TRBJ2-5	TGTGCCAGCAGCACAGGGACATTCGCAGAGACCCAGTACTTC	CASSTGTFAETQYF
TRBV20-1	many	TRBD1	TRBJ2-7	TGCAGTGCTTGCCTACTCCGGACAGGAGGTCGCGAGCAGTACTTC	CSACLLRTGGREQYF
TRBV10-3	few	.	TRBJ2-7	TGTGCCATCATGTCAGGTACCTACGAGCAGTACTTC	CAIMSGTYEQYF
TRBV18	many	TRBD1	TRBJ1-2	TGTGCCAGCTCACCCCCGGGACAGGGTGTAGAGGATGGCTACACCTTC	CASSPPGQGVEDGYTF
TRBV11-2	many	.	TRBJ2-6	TGTGCCAGCACCGCTCCCCTCTCTGGGGCCAACGTCCTGACTTTC	CASTAPLSGANVLTF